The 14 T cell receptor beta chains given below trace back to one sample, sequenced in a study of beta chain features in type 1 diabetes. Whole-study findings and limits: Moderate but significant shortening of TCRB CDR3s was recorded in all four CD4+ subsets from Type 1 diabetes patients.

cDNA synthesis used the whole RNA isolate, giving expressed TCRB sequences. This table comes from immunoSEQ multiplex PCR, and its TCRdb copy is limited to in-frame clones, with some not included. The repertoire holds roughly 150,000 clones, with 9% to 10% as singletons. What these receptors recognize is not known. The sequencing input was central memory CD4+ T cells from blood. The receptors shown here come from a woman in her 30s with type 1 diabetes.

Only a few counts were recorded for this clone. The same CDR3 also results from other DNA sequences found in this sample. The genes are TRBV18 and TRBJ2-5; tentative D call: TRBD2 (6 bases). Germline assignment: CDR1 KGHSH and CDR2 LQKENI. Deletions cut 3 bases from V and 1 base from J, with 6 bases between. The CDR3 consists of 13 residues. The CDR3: CASSPGGQETQYF. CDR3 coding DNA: TGTGCCAGCTCACCGGGGGGCCAAGAGACCCAGTACTTC.

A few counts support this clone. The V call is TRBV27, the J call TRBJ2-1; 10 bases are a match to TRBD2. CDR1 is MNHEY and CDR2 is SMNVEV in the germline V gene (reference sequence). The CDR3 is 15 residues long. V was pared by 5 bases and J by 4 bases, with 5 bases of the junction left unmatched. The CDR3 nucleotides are TGTGCCAGCAGTCCGACTAGCGGGTGGTACAATGAGCAGTTCTTC. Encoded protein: CASSPTSGWYNEQFF.

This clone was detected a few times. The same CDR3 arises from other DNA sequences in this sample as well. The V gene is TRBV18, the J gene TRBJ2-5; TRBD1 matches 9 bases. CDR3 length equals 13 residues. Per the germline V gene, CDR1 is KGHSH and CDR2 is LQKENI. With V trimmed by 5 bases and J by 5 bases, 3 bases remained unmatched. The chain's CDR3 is CASSSDRGETQYF. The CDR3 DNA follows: TGTGCCAGCTCATCGGACAGGGGCGAGACCCAGTACTTC. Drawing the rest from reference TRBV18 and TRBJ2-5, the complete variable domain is NAGVMQNPRHLVRRRGQEARLRCSPMKGHSHVYWYRQLPEEGLKFMVYLQKENIIDESGMPKERFSAEFPKEGPSILRIQQVVRGDSAAYFCASSSDRGETQYFGPGTRLLVL.

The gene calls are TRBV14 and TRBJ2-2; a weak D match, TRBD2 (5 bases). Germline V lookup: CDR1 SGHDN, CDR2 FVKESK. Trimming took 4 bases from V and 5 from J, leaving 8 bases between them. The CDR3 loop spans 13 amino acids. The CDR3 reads CASSLPGTGELFF. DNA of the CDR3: TGTGCCAGCAGCCTACCGGGGACCGGGGAGCTGTTTTTT.

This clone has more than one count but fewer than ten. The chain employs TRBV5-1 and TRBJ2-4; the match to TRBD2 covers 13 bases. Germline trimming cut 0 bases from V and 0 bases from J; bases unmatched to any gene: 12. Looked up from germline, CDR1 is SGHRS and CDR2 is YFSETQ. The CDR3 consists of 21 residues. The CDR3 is CASSLEGAGLAGHIAKNIQYF. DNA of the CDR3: TGCGCCAGCAGCTTGGAAGGTGCGGGACTAGCGGGGCATATAGCCAAAAACATTCAGTACTTC.

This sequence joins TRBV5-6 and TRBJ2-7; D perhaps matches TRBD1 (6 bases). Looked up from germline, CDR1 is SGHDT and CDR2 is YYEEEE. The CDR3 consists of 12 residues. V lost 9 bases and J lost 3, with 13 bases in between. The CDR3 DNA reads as TGTGCCAACGGACAGTGGGACTACGAGCAGTACTTC. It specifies CANGQWDYEQYF. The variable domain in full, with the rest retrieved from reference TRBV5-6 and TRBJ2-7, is DAGVTQSPTHLIKTRGQQVTLRCSPKSGHDTVSWYQQALGQGPQFIFQYYEEEERQRGNFPDRFSGHQFPNYSSELNVNALLLGDSALYLCANGQWDYEQYFGPGTRLTVT.

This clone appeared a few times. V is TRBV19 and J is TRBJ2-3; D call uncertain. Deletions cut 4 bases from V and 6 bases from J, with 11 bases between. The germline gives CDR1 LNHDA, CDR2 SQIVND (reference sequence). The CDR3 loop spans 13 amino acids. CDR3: CASSTLRWDTQYF. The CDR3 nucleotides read TGTGCCAGTAGTACCCTGAGGTGGGATACGCAGTATTTT.

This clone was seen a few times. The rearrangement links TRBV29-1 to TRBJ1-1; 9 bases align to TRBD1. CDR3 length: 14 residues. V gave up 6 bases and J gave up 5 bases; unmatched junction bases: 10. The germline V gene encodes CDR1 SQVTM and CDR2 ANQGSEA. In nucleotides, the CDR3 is TGCAGCGTCCCCGGGACAGGGAGGGGGACTGAAGCTTTCTTT. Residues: CSVPGTGRGTEAFF.

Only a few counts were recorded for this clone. The CDR3 DNA follows: TGTGCCAGCAGCTTAGGCGATGTCTACGAGCAGTACTTC. Residues: CASSLGDVYEQYF. The chain uses TRBV7-6 and TRBJ2-7; the D is unclear. This CDR3 is 13 amino acids long. The germline V and J ends were trimmed by 1 base and 3 bases, with 7 bases remaining between them. Germline values: CDR1 SGHVS, CDR2 FNYEAQ.

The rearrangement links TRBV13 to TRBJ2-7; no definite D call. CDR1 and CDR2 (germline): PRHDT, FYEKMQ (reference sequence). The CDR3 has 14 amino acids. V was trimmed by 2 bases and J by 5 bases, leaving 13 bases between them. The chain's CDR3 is CASSLSGQFNEQYF. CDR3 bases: TGTGCCAGCAGCTTATCTGGGCAGTTCAACGAGCAGTACTTC.

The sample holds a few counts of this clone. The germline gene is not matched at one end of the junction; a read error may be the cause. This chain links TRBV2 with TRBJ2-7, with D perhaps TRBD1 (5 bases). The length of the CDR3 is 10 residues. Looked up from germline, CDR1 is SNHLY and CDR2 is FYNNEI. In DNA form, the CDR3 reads TGTGCCAGCAGTGATCGAAGACAGAACTTC. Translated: CASSDRRQNF.

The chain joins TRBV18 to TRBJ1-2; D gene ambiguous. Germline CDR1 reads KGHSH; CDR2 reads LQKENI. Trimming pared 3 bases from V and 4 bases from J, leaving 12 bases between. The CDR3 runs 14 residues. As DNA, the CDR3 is TGTGCCAGCTCACCGACATCAAAGGCCTATGGCTACACCTTC. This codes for CASSPTSKAYGYTF.

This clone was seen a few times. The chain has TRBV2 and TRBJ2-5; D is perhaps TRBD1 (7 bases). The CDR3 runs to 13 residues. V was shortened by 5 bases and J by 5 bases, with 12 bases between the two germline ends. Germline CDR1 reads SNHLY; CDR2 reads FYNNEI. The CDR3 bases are TGTGCCAGCAGTCCGACAGGGAGGGAGACCCAGTACTTC. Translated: CASSPTGRETQYF. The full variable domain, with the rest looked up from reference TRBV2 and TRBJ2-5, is EPEVTQTPSHQVTQMGQEVILRCVPISNHLYFYWYRQILGQKVEFLVSFYNNEISEKSEIFDDQFSVERPDGSNFTLKIRSTKLEDSAMYFCASSPTGRETQYFGPGTRLLVL.

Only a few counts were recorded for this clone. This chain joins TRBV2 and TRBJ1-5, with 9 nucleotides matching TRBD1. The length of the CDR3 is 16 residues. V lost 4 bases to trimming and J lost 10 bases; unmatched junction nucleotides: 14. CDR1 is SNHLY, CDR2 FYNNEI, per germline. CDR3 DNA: TGTGCCAGCAGTGCCAACACCGCCGGGACAGGGTTTCCCCAGCATTTT. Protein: CASSANTAGTGFPQHF.